These 21 T cell receptor beta chains share one sample of origin, sequenced in a study of identical twins listed by TCRdb under 2016. The receptor library was made with 5' RACE. Sequencing used an Illumina HiSeq 2000. Through fastp at Q25 and MiXCR, TCRdb rebuilt clones from the public reads, retaining in-frame beta chains. For every CDR3 protein sequence, its rows merge into one entry that carries the most common genes and DNA. For this sample there are around 1.7 million distinct CDR3 sequences; around 29% appear just once. The ten largest clones take up 0.27% of the sample. Input material: cord blood. These receptors all stem from a newborn girl in good health.

The chain recombines TRBV15 with TRBJ1-2; a weak D match, TRBD1 (5 bases). V lost 1 base and J 0 bases, leaving 9 bases between the germline ends. CDR3 length equals 15 residues. Germline CDR1 is LNHNV and CDR2 is YYDKDF (reference sequence). CDR3 in DNA: TGTGCCACCAGCAGAGCCCGGGGGGCTAACTATGGCTACACCTTC. Its translation: CATSRARGANYGYTF.

This clonotype was observed a handful of times. This sequence joins TRBV12-3 or TRBV12-4 and TRBJ2-7, with D maybe TRBD2 (7 bases). The CDR3 runs to 15 residues. With 5 bases removed from V and 2 bases from J, the gap between germline ends came to 16 bases. In DNA form, the CDR3 reads TGTGCCAGCAGTGCCAGACGGGGGGCCGCCTACGAGCAGTACTTC. Translating gives CASSARRGAAYEQYF.

This clonotype came up many times. This sequence joins TRBV12-3 or TRBV12-4 and TRBJ1-2; no clear D. V shed 1 base and J shed 2 bases, with 5 bases lying between them. This CDR3 contains 13 residues. The CDR3 spells CASSLGKNYGYTF. In DNA form, the CDR3 reads TGTGCCAGCAGTTTAGGCAAAAACTATGGCTACACCTTC.

The CDR3 reads CASPSGTGNNQPQHF. The DNA for the CDR3 is TGTGCCAGCCCCTCCGGGACAGGGAACAATCAGCCCCAGCATTTT. The V and J genes are TRBV2 and TRBJ1-5; TRBD1 agrees at 9 bases. V shed 8 bases and J 3 bases; nucleotides not matched to a gene: 8. Germline values: CDR1 SNHLY, CDR2 FYNNEI. The CDR3 length is 15 residues. Full variable domain (rest looked up from reference TRBV2 and TRBJ1-5): EPEVTQTPSHQVTQMGQEVILRCVPISNHLYFYWYRQILGQKVEFLVSFYNNEISEKSEIFDDQFSVERPDGSNFTLKIRSTKLEDSAMYFCASPSGTGNNQPQHFGDGTRLSIL.

This chain links TRBV28 with TRBJ1-1, with TRBD1 matching over 8 bases. The J segment lost 6 bases and the V segment lost 2 bases, leaving 5 bases of the junction unmatched. The CDR3 totals 14 residues. Germline CDR1 and CDR2: MDHEN and SYDVKM. In nucleotides, the CDR3 is TGTGCCAGCAGTTTACGACAGGGGAGTGCTGAAGCTTTCTTT. Encoded protein: CASSLRQGSAEAFF. Full variable domain (missing parts from reference TRBV28 and TRBJ1-1): DVKVTQSSRYLVKRTGEKVFLECVQDMDHENMFWYRQDPGLGLRLIYFSYDVKMKEKGDIPEGYSVSREKKERFSLILESASTNQTSMYLCASSLRQGSAEAFFGQGTRLTVV.

This clonotype was counted at least ten times. The V gene is TRBV4-2, the J gene TRBJ2-7; D may correspond to TRBD1 or TRBD2 (5 bases each). Looked up from germline, CDR1 is LGHNA and CDR2 is YNFKEQ. The germline V and J ends were trimmed by 3 bases and 2 bases, with 14 bases remaining between them. The CDR3 length is 15 residues. CDR3 loop: CASSQAGTETYEQYF. DNA of the CDR3: TGTGCCAGCAGCCAGGCCGGGACCGAGACCTACGAGCAGTACTTC.

This chain connects TRBV20-1 to TRBJ2-1, with 11 bases identical to TRBD2. V lost 1 base to trimming and J lost 0 bases; unmatched junction nucleotides: 8. Germline loops: CDR1 DFQATT, CDR2 SNEGSKA (reference sequence). The CDR3 runs to 18 residues. Written as DNA, the CDR3 is TGCAGTGCTAGAGCATGGCTAGCGGGGGGAGGCTCCTACAATGAGCAGTTCTTC. Its protein product is CSARAWLAGGGSYNEQFF.

Comment on this clonotype: This sequence may be a read error, since a much larger clone differs from it by one base. The chain recombines TRBV20-1 with TRBJ2-5, with 8 bases identical to TRBD2. Germline loops: CDR1 DFQATT, CDR2 SNEGSKA (reference sequence). The V and J ends lost 1 base and 4 bases, in that order; junction bases with no gene match: 5. The CDR3 spans 14 residues. The CDR3 here is CSARGTSRRETQYF. The CDR3 coding sequence is TGCAGTGCTAGAGGGACTAGCAGGAGAGAGACCCAGTACTTC.

J is TRBJ2-3 and V is TRBV12-3 or TRBV12-4; D unresolved. V dropped 2 bases and J dropped 4 bases, with 10 bases sitting between them. This CDR3 has 14 amino acids. CDR3 nucleotide sequence: TGTGCCAGCAGTTTAAGGCTAGGCCCAGATACGCAGTATTTT. As protein: CASSLRLGPDTQYF.

This chain uses TRBV10-3 with TRBJ2-7; D unresolved. The ends were cut back, 2 bases at V and 0 bases at J, with 5 bases in the middle. The V gene's germline CDR1 is ENHRY and CDR2 SYGVKD. The CDR3 is made up of 13 amino acids. This CDR3 reads CAISEVSSYEQYF. The CDR3 nucleotides are TGTGCCATCAGTGAGGTCAGCTCCTACGAGCAGTACTTC.

V gene TRBV7-9 combines with J gene TRBJ2-5; TRBD2 matches 11 bases. V shed 5 bases, J shed 5 bases, and the junction held 10 bases outside the gene matches. Per the germline V gene, CDR1 is SEHNR and CDR2 is FQNEAQ (reference sequence). This CDR3 is built from 16 residues. CDR3 sequence (DNA): TGTGCCAGCAGCACAAATAGCGGGAGGGCCTTTGAGACCCAGTACTTC. This gives the protein CASSTNSGRAFETQYF.

Worth noting for this clonotype: At one end, the junction sequence differs from germline, possibly due to a read error. CDR3 amino acids: CSVRDAGRGETQYF. The DNA of the CDR3 is TGCAGTGTTAGAGATGCAGGGAGGGGAGAGACCCAGTACTTC. The rearrangement uses TRBV20-1 and TRBJ2-5; 7 nucleotides agree with TRBD2. Germline V gives CDR1 DFQATT, CDR2 SNEGSKA (reference sequence). This CDR3 contains 14 residues.

To note about this clonotype: This may arise from a read error, as a much more abundant clone is one base away. The chain couples TRBV12-3 or TRBV12-4 to TRBJ2-7, with 10 positions matching TRBD2. The CDR3 has 18 amino acids. With 1 base clipped from V and 0 bases from J, the junction kept 9 bases outside the gene matches. The CDR3 DNA reads TGTGCCAGCAGTTTAGGGACTAGCGGCCTTCTAGGCTCCTACGAGCAGTACTTC. Translation: CASSLGTSGLLGSYEQYF.

Ten or more counts support this clonotype. The chain couples TRBV25-1 to TRBJ2-3; 10 bases map to TRBD2. V lost 9 bases and J lost 5; bases outside the gene matches: 8. This CDR3 comprises 14 residues. From germline, CDR1 is MGHDK and CDR2 SYGVNS. CDR3 amino acids: CASSSGTSVDTQYF. CDR3 sequence (DNA): TGTGCCAGTTCCTCCGGGACTAGCGTAGATACGCAGTATTTT.

V and J are TRBV6-6 and TRBJ1-6; D unclear. Trimming removed 2 bases from V and 6 bases from J, with 11 bases in between. CDR1 is MNHNY, CDR2 SVGAGI, per germline (reference sequence). This CDR3 is 15 amino acids long. The CDR3 coding sequence is TGTGCCAGCAGTTACGGAGGCATTTTTAATTCACCCCTCCACTTT. Its protein is CASSYGGIFNSPLHF.

V usage is TRBV20-1 and J usage is TRBJ2-3, with 8 positions matching TRBD1. The CDR3 covers 14 residues. Germline-derived CDR1 and CDR2 are DFQATT and SNEGSKA (reference sequence). With V trimmed by 5 bases and J by 6 bases, 10 bases remained unmatched. CDR3 nucleotides: TGCAGTGCTGTATCCGGGACAGGAGGGGATACGCAGTATTTT. Its translation: CSAVSGTGGDTQYF.

The rearrangement uses TRBV28 and TRBJ1-5; 8 bases match TRBD1. Germline V CDR1 and CDR2: MDHEN, SYDVKM. The CDR3 totals 14 residues. The V segment lost 7 bases and the J segment 6 bases; nucleotides outside the gene matches: 8. The CDR3 region is CASTPDRVVQPQHF. The CDR3 DNA reads TGTGCCAGCACTCCGGACAGGGTCGTTCAGCCCCAGCATTTT.

The chain links TRBV20-1 to TRBJ2-7; possible D gene TRBD1, 6 bases. Germline V gives CDR1 DFQATT, CDR2 SNEGSKA (reference sequence). V lost 3 bases to trimming and J lost 3 bases, with 9 bases between them. The CDR3 is 12 amino acids. The CDR3 DNA sequence: TGCAGTGCTAGGACAGGCCTCTACGAGCAGTACTTC. It encodes CSARTGLYEQYF.

The J gene is TRBJ1-2, the V gene TRBV14; 7 nucleotides align to TRBD1. CDR3 length: 19 residues. Trimming took 4 bases from V and 3 from J; bases not matched to a gene: 20. Germline V gene data show CDR1 as SGHDN and CDR2 as FVKESK. The CDR3 sequence is CASSPSLTGWYSRHYGYTF. DNA of the CDR3: TGTGCCAGCAGCCCCAGCCTGACAGGGTGGTACAGTAGGCACTATGGCTACACCTTC.

V usage is TRBV13 and J usage is TRBJ1-2; D unclear. Germline loops: CDR1 PRHDT, CDR2 FYEKMQ (reference sequence). There are 14 residues in the CDR3. Between the trimmed V and J ends, which lost 7 bases and 5 bases, there was a span of 17 bases. The CDR3 nucleotides read TGTGCCAGCACCGTAGGTGGGCCGCTTTATGGCTACACCTTC. Translating it yields CASTVGGPLYGYTF.

A few counts support this clonotype. The J gene is TRBJ1-5, the V gene TRBV7-6, with D possibly being TRBD1 (6 bases). This CDR3 has 17 residues. V lost 2 bases, J lost 0 bases, and 14 bases lay in between. Looked up from germline, CDR1 is SGHVS and CDR2 is FNYEAQ. The CDR3 region has the DNA TGTGCCAGCAGCTTAAAACAGGGTTTCTATAGCAATCAGCCCCAGCATTTT. The encoded protein is CASSLKQGFYSNQPQHF.